This entry lists 7 T cell receptor beta chains sequenced from one sample in a study of blood T cell repertoires in COVID-19. The data were produced by immunoSEQ multiplex PCR, yet TCRdb's version contains in-frame clones alone and is incomplete. The table includes some 120,000 clones, about 80% detected once. Sequencing was performed on peripheral blood. These receptors all come from a woman in her fifties or sixties with acute or convalescent COVID-19.

This sequence joins TRBV10-3 and TRBJ2-5; D might be TRBD1 (5 bases). This CDR3 comprises 18 residues. Germline assignment: CDR1 ENHRY and CDR2 SYGVKD. V shed 0 bases and J shed 9 bases, with 26 bases lying between them. CDR3 DNA sequence: TGTGCCATCAGTGAGTCGGGGTCGACAGACTCCATTAATGGGGCCCAGTACTTC. It yields the protein CAISESGSTDSINGAQYF.

The chain couples TRBV25-1 to TRBJ2-7; no reliable D call. The length of the CDR3 is 13 residues. Per the germline V gene, CDR1 is MGHDK and CDR2 is SYGVNS. V lost 2 bases and J lost 3, with 8 bases in between. The CDR3 is CASSEGLLYEQYF. The CDR3 DNA reads as TGTGCCAGCAGTGAAGGGCTTCTCTACGAGCAGTACTTC.

This chain connects TRBV19 to TRBJ2-3, with unresolved D. V lost 5 bases and J 3 bases, leaving 6 bases between the germline ends. The CDR3 has 12 residues. Germline assignment: CDR1 LNHDA and CDR2 SQIVND (reference sequence). The DNA of the CDR3 is TGTGCCAGTAGTCAGAAGACAGATACGCAGTATTTT. Translated: CASSQKTDTQYF.

This chain links TRBV9 with TRBJ1-3, with 7 bases lining up with TRBD1. The CDR3 length is 14 residues. Germline V gives CDR1 SGDLS, CDR2 YYNGEE. V shed 6 bases, J shed 0 bases, and the junction held 3 bases outside the gene matches. CDR3 sequence (DNA): TGTGCCAGCACAGCAGGGGGCTCTGGAAACACCATATATTTT. It encodes CASTAGGSGNTIYF.

The sample holds one count of this clone. The chain uses TRBV9 and TRBJ1-1; no reliable D call. V was trimmed by 0 bases and J by 1 base, leaving 4 bases between them. This CDR3 comprises 13 residues. Germline V CDR1 and CDR2: SGDLS, YYNGEE. The CDR3 DNA reads TGTGCCAGCAGCGTAGTGCGGAACACTGAAGCTTTCTTT. It encodes CASSVVRNTEAFF.

This chain connects TRBV5-1 to TRBJ1-2; tentatively, D is TRBD1 (5 bases). Trimming took off 1 base at V and 7 bases at J, with 11 bases between the two ends. This CDR3 comprises 13 residues. From germline, CDR1 is SGHRS and CDR2 YFSETQ. This chain's CDR3 is CASSLRGIGGYTF. In nucleotides, the CDR3 is TGCGCCAGCAGCTTGAGGGGTATAGGTGGCTACACCTTC. The complete variable domain, with remaining parts taken from reference TRBV5-1 and TRBJ1-2, reads KAGVTQTPRYLIKTRGQQVTLSCSPISGHRSVSWYQQTPGQGLQFLFEYFSETQRNKGNFPGRFSGRQFSNSRSEMNVSTLELGDSALYLCASSLRGIGGYTFGSGTRLTVV.

The CDR3 sequence is CASTWEGAANYGYTF. CDR3 DNA sequence: TGTGCCAGCACTTGGGAGGGTGCGGCTAACTATGGCTACACCTTC. The chain couples TRBV21-1 to TRBJ1-2. TRBV21-1 is flagged as a pseudogene. CDR3 length equals 15 residues.